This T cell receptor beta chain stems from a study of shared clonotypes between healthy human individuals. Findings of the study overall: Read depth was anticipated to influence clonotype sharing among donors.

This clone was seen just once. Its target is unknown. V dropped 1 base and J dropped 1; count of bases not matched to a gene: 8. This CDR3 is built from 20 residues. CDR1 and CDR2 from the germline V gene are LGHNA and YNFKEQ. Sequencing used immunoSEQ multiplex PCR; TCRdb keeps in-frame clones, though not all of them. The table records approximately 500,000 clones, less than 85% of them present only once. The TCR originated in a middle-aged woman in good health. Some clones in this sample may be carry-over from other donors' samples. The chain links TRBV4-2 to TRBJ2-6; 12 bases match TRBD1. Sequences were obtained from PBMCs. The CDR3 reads CASSQVGGQGAISGANVLTF. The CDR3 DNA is TGTGCCAGCAGCCAAGTGGGGGGACAGGGGGCGATTTCTGGGGCCAACGTCCTGACTTTC.